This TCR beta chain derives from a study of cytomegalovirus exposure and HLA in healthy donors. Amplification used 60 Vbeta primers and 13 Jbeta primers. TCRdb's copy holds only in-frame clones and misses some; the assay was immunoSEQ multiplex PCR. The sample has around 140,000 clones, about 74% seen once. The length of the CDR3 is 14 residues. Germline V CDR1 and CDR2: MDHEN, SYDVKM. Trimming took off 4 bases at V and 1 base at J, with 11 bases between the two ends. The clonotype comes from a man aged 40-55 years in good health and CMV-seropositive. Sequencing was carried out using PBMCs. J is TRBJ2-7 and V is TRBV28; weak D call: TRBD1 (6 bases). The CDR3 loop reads CASSSPGQSYEQYF. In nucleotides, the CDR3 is TGTGCCAGCAGTTCCCCCGGACAGTCCTACGAGCAGTACTTC.